One sample yielded the 3 T cell receptor beta chains listed below, sequenced in a study of blood T cells in healthy people across ages. Then a second PCR, running about 6 to 12 cycles, was carried out with a sample-barcoded 5' primer and a J-beta primer mix. TCRdb independently ran MiXCR on the 5' RACE reads; one entry per CDR3 protein. The sample lists hundreds of thousands of distinct CDR3 sequences, about 30% occurring once. The material sequenced was blood. These receptors were taken from a woman of 80 years or more in good health.

The gene calls are TRBV5-1 and TRBJ1-2, with TRBD1 as a possible D gene (5 bases). This CDR3 spans 13 amino acids. Looked up from germline, CDR1 is SGHRS and CDR2 is YFSETQ. Trimming cost V 3 bases and J 6 bases, with 12 bases left between them. The CDR3 nucleotides are TGCGCCAGCAGCTCCCAGGGTGACCATGGCTACACCTTC. Amino acids: CASSSQGDHGYTF.

This clonotype was counted at least ten times. The gene calls are TRBV6-5 and TRBJ2-7; the match to TRBD1 covers 7 bases. The CDR3 is made up of 15 amino acids. CDR1 and CDR2 from the germline V gene are MNHEY and SVGAGI. V lost 0 bases to trimming and J lost 7 bases; unmatched junction nucleotides: 9. The CDR3 bases are TGTGCCAGCAGTTACTCGACAGGGTTCTACAATGAGCAGTACTTC. Residues: CASSYSTGFYNEQYF.

This clonotype appeared many times. The chain recombines TRBV7-9 with TRBJ2-6; D remains unclear. CDR1 and CDR2 from the germline V gene are SEHNR and FQNEAQ (reference sequence). The CDR3 is 13 amino acids. Trimming removed 4 bases from V and 2 bases from J, with 3 bases in between. Written as DNA, the CDR3 is TGTGCCAGCAGCTCCCCTGGGGCCAACGTCCTGACTTTC. This sequence encodes CASSSPGANVLTF.